This TCR beta chain stems from a study of T cell clonality in common variable immunodeficiency (dated by TCRdb to about 2015). Most of the CVID patients and most of the healthy controls were of Caucasian heritage. Heparinized peripheral whole blood samples of roughly 5 to 8.5 ml were obtained from each donor. Genomic DNA from adults with common variable immune deficiency (CVID) and from healthy adult controls was used for sequencing of TCRbeta CDR3 repertoires. The control group was made up of around 22 healthy adult volunteers (about ten male and around twelve female) whose ages ranged from about 20 to 66 years, with a mean age of approximately 35. Diluted blood was subjected to density centrifugation over Hypaque 1077 or Ficoll-Paque for isolation of peripheral blood mononuclear cells. Genomic DNA was obtained from unsorted mononuclear cells through either Qiagen column purification or a centrifugation-based method.

This clone was observed a handful of times. It lacks a known antigen. A junction boundary mismatches the germline segment, possibly from a read error. The CDR3 end is not reached by the read, which stops 3 residues before it; the germline J gene fills it in. CVID samples and control samples contributed equivalent amounts of genomic DNA as sequencing input. For every sample, a 60 bp segment covering the rearranged TCRbeta CDR3 region was amplified and then sequenced. The immunoSEQ assay, a bias-corrected multiplex PCR combined with high-throughput sequencing, was used to amplify TCRbeta. The paper's processing steps were these. Each unique nucleotide sequence was treated as a clone and annotated with V, D and J genes, copy number and frequency. Sequences were labeled productive if in frame, and non-productive if out of frame or containing stop codons. As previously described, Shannon's entropy was used to calculate clonality. The predicted amino acid sequences of productive clones were used to derive mean CDR3 Kyte-Doolittle hydropathy. Scaled V gene usage was hierarchically clustered using Manhattan distance and complete linkage with the R hclust function. To assess clone sharing by CDR3 amino acid sequence, 12 repertoires per group were resampled over 100 rounds. Repertoires were searched for 70 published EBV-specific and about 250 published CMV-specific TCRbeta sequences. A couple of CVID samples that yielded fewer than 10,000 sequences were excluded from the analysis, so fewer than 45 CVID repertoires were retained. As stored in TCRdb, this immuneACCESS dataset retains in-frame rearrangements with V and J assigned. A fraction of the clones does not appear; measured against another copy, unresolved V genes explain less than half of the discrepancy, and the remainder lacks a known reason. V and J calls and clone size are those listed in that table; D and trimming were worked out from the DNA. This sample shows under 65,000 clones, and none of them turns up only once. Together, the top ten hold 0.7% to 0.95% of the sample.

The CDR3 covers 16 residues, taking in both the cysteine and the phenylalanine. Sequencing covers 39 bases of the CDR3, shown here with the frame starting at base 1. The germline V gene (reference sequence) yields LNHDA for CDR1 and SQIVND for CDR2. Study-wide findings and limitations: TCRbeta clonality was higher in CVID subjects than in healthy controls (t-test p = 0.018), and the increase was most characteristic of about a third of subjects. Even though DNA input was equal, the average per sample came to 82,000 or so unique sequences for controls compared with 25,000 to 35,000 for CVID samples. Patient heterogeneity within the CVID cohort put limits on correlating repertoire features with clinical complications. Fewer deletions and N-nucleotide insertions were reportedly observed in CVID TCRbeta sequences, and highly modified clones with 13 or more V deletions were reportedly absent from CVID TCRbeta sequences. It was noted by the authors that sequencing of the repertoires of T cell subpopulations would be needed to clarify the cause of the increased clonality in CVID. Fewer TCRbeta clones were shared among CVID subjects than among healthy controls (p < 0.0001).

This clonotype originated in a person aged 18 to 69 in good health. This chain is built from TRBV19 and TRBJ1-4; a weak D assignment points to TRBD1 (6 bases agree). Sequencing was carried out using peripheral blood mononuclear cells. CDR3 sequence: CASSLQGRQTNEELFF. The part of the CDR3 DNA that was read is TGTGCCAGTAGCCTCCAGGGGCGACAGACTAATGAAGAA.